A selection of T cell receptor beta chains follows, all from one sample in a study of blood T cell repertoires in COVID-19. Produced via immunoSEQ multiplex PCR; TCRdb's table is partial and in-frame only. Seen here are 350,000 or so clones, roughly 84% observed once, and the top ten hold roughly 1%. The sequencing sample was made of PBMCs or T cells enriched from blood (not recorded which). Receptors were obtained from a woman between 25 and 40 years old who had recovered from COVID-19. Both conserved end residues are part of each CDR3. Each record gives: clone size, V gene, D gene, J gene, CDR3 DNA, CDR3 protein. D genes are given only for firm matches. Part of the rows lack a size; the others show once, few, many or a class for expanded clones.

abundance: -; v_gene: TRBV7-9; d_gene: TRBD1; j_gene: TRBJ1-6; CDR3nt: TGTGCCAGCAGCTTAAAGGTAGGGGGCCAGGGGACCCATAATTCACCCCTCCACTTT; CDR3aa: CASSLKVGGQGTHNSPLHF
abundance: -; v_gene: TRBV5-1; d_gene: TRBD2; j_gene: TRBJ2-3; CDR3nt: TGCGCCAGCAGCTTGGAACTAGCGGGGGGTAGTACTAGCACAGATACGCAGTATTTT; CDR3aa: CASSLELAGGSTSTDTQYF
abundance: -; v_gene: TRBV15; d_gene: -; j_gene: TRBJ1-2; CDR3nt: TGTGCCACCAGCAGAGGGCAGGGATTGGGCTACACCTTC; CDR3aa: CATSRGQGLGYTF
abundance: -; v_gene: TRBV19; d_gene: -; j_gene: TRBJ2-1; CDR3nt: TGTGCCAGTAGTATCGGGATCGGGTACAATGAGCAGTTCTTC; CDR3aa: CASSIGIGYNEQFF
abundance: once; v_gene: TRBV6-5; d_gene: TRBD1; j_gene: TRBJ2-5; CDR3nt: TGTGCCAGCAGTCCTCGGACAGGACGGGGGACCCAGTACTTC; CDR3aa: CASSPRTGRGTQYF
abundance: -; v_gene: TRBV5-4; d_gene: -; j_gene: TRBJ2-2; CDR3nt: TGTGCCAGCAGCCCCCGGGGTCACTACAACACCGGGGAGCTGTTTTTT; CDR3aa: CASSPRGHYNTGELFF
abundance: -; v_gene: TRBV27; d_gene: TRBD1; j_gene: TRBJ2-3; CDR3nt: TGTGCCAGCACCCCGGGACAGGGGCGCACAGATACGCAGTATTTT; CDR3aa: CASTPGQGRTDTQYF
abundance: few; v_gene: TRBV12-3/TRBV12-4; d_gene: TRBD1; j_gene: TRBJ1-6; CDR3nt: TGTGCCAGCACCAAGGGGGCTAATTCACCCCTCCACTTT; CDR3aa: CASTKGANSPLHF
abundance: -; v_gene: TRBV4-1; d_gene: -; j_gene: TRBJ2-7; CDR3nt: TGCGCCAGCAGCCAATTACTAGTGTCCTACGAGCAGTACTTC; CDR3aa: CASSQLLVSYEQYF
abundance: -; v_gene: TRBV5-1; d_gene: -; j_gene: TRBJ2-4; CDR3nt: TGCGCCAGCAGCCCGCAACCGACAGGAGTTAAAAACATTCAGTACTTC; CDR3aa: CASSPQPTGVKNIQYF
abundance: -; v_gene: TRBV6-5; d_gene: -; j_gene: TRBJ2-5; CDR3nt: TGTGCCAGCAGTTACCCCATAGGGAGGTACCAAGAGACCCAGTACTTC; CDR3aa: CASSYPIGRYQETQYF
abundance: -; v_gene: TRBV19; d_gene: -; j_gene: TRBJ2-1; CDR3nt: TGTGCCAGTAGTATGGACTATCGGAATGAGCAGTTCTTC; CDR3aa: CASSMDYRNEQFF
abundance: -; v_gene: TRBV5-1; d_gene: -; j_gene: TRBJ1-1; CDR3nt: TGCGCCAGCAGCTTGCTTCAAGGTCTGGGTCGGGACACTGAAGCTTTCTTT; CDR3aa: CASSLLQGLGRDTEAFF
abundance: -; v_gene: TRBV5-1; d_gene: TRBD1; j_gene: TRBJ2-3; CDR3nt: TGCGCCAGCAGCTCAGGACAGGGGACAGATACGCAGTATTTT; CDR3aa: CASSSGQGTDTQYF
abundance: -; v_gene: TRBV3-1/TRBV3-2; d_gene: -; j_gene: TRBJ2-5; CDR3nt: TGTGCCAGCAGCCCCGGGTCTCACCTGGTGCGAGAGACCCAGTACTTC; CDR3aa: CASSPGSHLVRETQYF
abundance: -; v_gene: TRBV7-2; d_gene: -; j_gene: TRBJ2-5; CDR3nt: TGTGCCAGCAGCTCGCGGACACAAGAGACCCAGTACTTC; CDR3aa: CASSSRTQETQYF
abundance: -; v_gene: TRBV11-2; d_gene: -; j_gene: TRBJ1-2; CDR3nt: TGTGCCAGCAGCCCCCTGGGGGGGATCTATGGCTACACCTTC; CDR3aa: CASSPLGGIYGYTF